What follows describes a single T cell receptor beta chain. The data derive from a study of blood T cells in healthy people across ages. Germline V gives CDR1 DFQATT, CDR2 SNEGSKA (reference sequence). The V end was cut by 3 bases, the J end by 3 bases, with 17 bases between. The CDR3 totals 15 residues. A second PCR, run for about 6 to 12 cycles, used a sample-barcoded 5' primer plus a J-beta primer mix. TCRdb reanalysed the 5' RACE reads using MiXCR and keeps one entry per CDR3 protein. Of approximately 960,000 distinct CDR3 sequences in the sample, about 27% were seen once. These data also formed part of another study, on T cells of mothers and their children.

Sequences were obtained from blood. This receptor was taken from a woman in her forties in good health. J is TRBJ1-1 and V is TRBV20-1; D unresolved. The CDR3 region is CSARANSGTDTEAFF. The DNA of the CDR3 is TGCAGTGCTAGGGCTAACAGCGGCACGGACACTGAAGCTTTCTTT.